These 2 T cell receptor beta chains came from one sample sequenced in a study of T-cell reconstitution after alpha-beta-depleted transplantation in children (TCRdb year 2016). Sample treatment or condition, as interpreted from the label and publication: allogeneic hematopoietic cell transplantation with graft depleted of TCRalphabeta T cells and CD19 B cells. Libraries were prepared through PCR. Sequencing instrument: Illumina HiSeq 2500. TCR library preparation used molecular barcoding, with unique molecular identifiers applied to normalize quantification of the TCRbeta repertoire. The public reads were quality trimmed at Q25 with fastp and then assembled into clones with MiXCR by TCRdb, keeping productive beta chains. Each CDR3 protein appears once, grouped with its most common genes and DNA. The sample table contains about 200,000 distinct CDR3 sequences; only one count was recorded for about 6% of them. Roughly 4.5% of the sample rests with the top ten.

Sequenced here: PBMCs, sampled before TCRalphabeta/CD19-depleted stem cell transplant. The receptors shown here come from a girl in the first two years of life with combined immunodeficiency, due to receive a stem cell transplant.

CDR3 loop: CASSPWSLGGDTQYF. Written as DNA, the CDR3 is TGTGCCAGCAGCCCCTGGTCCCTAGGAGGAGATACGCAGTATTTT. This sequence joins TRBV7-9 and TRBJ2-3; weak D call: TRBD2 (5 bases). This CDR3 spans 15 amino acids. Germline V CDR1 and CDR2: SEHNR, FQNEAQ (reference sequence). V lost 5 bases and J 5 bases, leaving 17 bases between the germline ends.

This sequence joins TRBV4-1 and TRBJ1-6; TRBD1 might be the D (6 bases). Germline V gene lookup returns CDR1 MGHRA and CDR2 YSYEKL. V gave up 1 base and J gave up 8 bases, with 15 bases separating them. This CDR3 contains 16 residues. The CDR3 region is CASSQGGYREHSPLHF. Written as DNA, the CDR3 is TGCGCCAGCAGCCAAGGAGGATACAGGGAGCATTCACCCCTCCACTTT.